Below, 11 T cell receptor beta chains from the same sample are listed, as sequenced in a study of memory CD8 T cells in hepatitis C reinfection. Time point given: peak reinfection, 3 to 8 weeks after reinfection detection. The sorted cells went straight to TCR sequencing with no prior in vitro expansion. Measured with immunoSEQ multiplex PCR; TCRdb has only the in-frame clones, and not every one. Here the sample spans more than 35,000 clones, 88% being singletons. Sequencing was performed on naive CD8+ T cells sorted from blood. These receptors were taken from a man aged 18 to 35 with hepatitis C virus infection.

The V and J genes are TRBV4-3 and TRBJ1-6, with TRBD1 identical over 7 bases. This CDR3 spans 16 amino acids. Germline assignment: CDR1 LGHNA and CDR2 YSLEER. V shed 3 bases and J 9 bases; nucleotides not matched to a gene: 11. The CDR3 coding sequence is TGCGCCAGCAGCCAGGGCCCCGGGACAGAGGGTTCACCCCTCCACTTT. It translates to CASSQGPGTEGSPLHF.

J is TRBJ2-2 and V is TRBV10-3, with 11 bases aligning to TRBD2. CDR3 length: 17 residues. Unmatched junction bases numbered 6, after V lost 4 bases and J lost 2 bases. The germline V gene encodes CDR1 ENHRY and CDR2 SYGVKD. CDR3 in amino acids: CAISGVGLAGNTGELFF. DNA of the CDR3: TGTGCCATCAGTGGGGTTGGACTAGCGGGTAACACCGGGGAGCTGTTTTTT.

The chain links TRBV2 to TRBJ2-7; 8 bases match TRBD1. V lost 9 bases, J lost 6 bases, and 10 bases stayed unmatched. Germline V lookup: CDR1 SNHLY, CDR2 FYNNEI. CDR3 length: 13 amino acids. This CDR3 reads CASSAGTGSEQYF. The CDR3 DNA is TGTGCCAGTTCGGCTGGGACAGGCTCCGAGCAGTACTTC.

A word on this clone: The junction departs from germline at one end; a sequencing error may be responsible. The CDR3 nucleotides are TGCGCCAGCAGCCCCGGGACAGACTCCTACAATGGGCAGTTCTTC. It specifies CASSPGTDSYNGQFF. This rearrangement joins TRBV5-1 to TRBJ2-1; 7 bases line up with TRBD1. Germline V lookup: CDR1 SGHRS, CDR2 YFSETQ. The CDR3 consists of 15 residues.

The V gene is TRBV29-1, the J gene TRBJ1-2; no reliable D call. Trimming pared 0 bases from V and 8 bases from J, leaving 13 bases between. Germline CDR1 SQVTM, CDR2 ANQGSEA. There are 13 residues in the CDR3. CDR3 region: CSVEENPSGGYTF. CDR3 coding DNA: TGCAGCGTTGAAGAGAATCCGTCAGGCGGCTACACCTTC.

The gene calls are TRBV11-3 and TRBJ2-5; D is undetermined. The J call may be faulty, since TRBJ2-7 better matches the DNA end. In germline, CDR1 is SGHNT, CDR2 YENEEA. The CDR3 is 17 amino acids. CDR3 sequence reads: CASSLLRTETQIYEQYF. The CDR3 bases are TGTGCCAGCAGCTTGCTCCGAACAGAGACACAGATCTACGAGCAGTACTTC.

The chain is built from TRBV27 and TRBJ2-5; D not resolved. With 3 bases removed from V and 10 bases from J, the gap between germline ends came to 15 bases. The CDR3 covers 13 residues. The germline V gene encodes CDR1 MNHEY and CDR2 SMNVEV (reference sequence). The CDR3 protein is CASSFDSYAFQYF. The CDR3 DNA sequence: TGTGCCAGCAGTTTCGACTCATACGCGTTCCAGTACTTC.

The chain combines TRBV9 with TRBJ2-1; 7 bases are shared with TRBD2. CDR3 size: 15 residues. V dropped 4 bases and J dropped 5; count of bases not matched to a gene: 9. Per the germline V gene, CDR1 is SGDLS and CDR2 is YYNGEE. The CDR3 DNA follows: TGTGCCAGCAGCCCCAAAGTCGCGGGGGACAATGAGCAGTTCTTC. This codes for CASSPKVAGDNEQFF.

A remark on this clone: This sample also contains other DNA sequences that code for the same CDR3. V is TRBV7-9 and J is TRBJ2-1; 11 bases agree with TRBD2. CDR3 length: 16 residues. V shed 5 bases, J shed 4 bases, and the junction held 7 bases outside the gene matches. The germline V gene encodes CDR1 SEHNR and CDR2 FQNEAQ (reference sequence). The CDR3 spells CASSIFRLAGYNEQFF. In DNA form, the CDR3 reads TGTGCCAGCAGCATATTTCGACTAGCGGGGTACAATGAGCAGTTCTTC.

The chain carries TRBV30 and TRBJ2-1; 11 nucleotides agree with TRBD2. The CDR3 totals 15 residues. Germline assignment: CDR1 GTSNPN and CDR2 SVGIG (reference sequence). The trim removed 5 bases at V and 4 bases at J, leaving 7 bases unmatched. CDR3 protein: CAWAVLAGGYNEQFF. CDR3 in DNA: TGTGCCTGGGCAGTATTAGCGGGGGGGTACAATGAGCAGTTCTTC.

V and J are TRBV5-1 and TRBJ2-7; weak D call: TRBD2 (6 bases). This CDR3 has 15 residues. Germline V gives CDR1 SGHRS, CDR2 YFSETQ. V was clipped by 2 bases and J by 0 bases, with 12 bases between them. CDR3 in amino acids: CASSFASGPSYEQYF. CDR3 sequence (DNA): TGCGCCAGCAGCTTTGCAAGCGGGCCCTCCTACGAGCAGTACTTC.